Described below is a single T cell receptor (beta chain) sequence and its context. With 5 bases clipped from V and 4 bases from J, the junction kept 3 bases outside the gene matches. The length of the CDR3 is 13 residues. Germline CDR1 and CDR2: MDHEN and SYDVKM. Per the study methods: Reference gene primer amplification gave estimated nucleated cell counts. Libraries were prepared by immunoSEQ multiplex PCR; TCRdb keeps only in-frame clonotypes and omits some of them. V and J calls and clone size are given by that table; D and trimming were obtained from the DNA. The data hold approximately 88,000 clones, with 75% to 95% observed a single time. The sample belongs to a study of blood T cell repertoires in COVID-19. Study in general: T cells, B-cell-depleted T cells, or PBMCs supplied cDNA or gDNA.

The material sequenced was peripheral blood. The chain employs TRBV28 and TRBJ1-2; TRBD1 matches 8 bases. The source is a woman between 45 and 60 years old in a cohort sampled during active COVID-19. The CDR3 DNA reads TGTGCCAGCAGTACCAGGGGGCTCTATGGCTACACCTTC. This gives the protein CASSTRGLYGYTF.